This T cell receptor beta chain was found in a study of identical twins. Overall study results and limits: Within beta out-of-frame sequences, the excess sharing observed between twins was weaker. The models gave estimates that fell short of the out-of-frame TCR alpha sharing seen in monozygotic twins.

MiXCR, run by TCRdb on the 5' RACE reads, gives a single entry per CDR3 protein. Of fewer than 250,000 distinct CDR3 sequences in the sample, around 10% are singletons; the top ten hold 5% to 6.5%. This clonotype was counted at least ten times. The antigen remains unidentified. The V end was cut by 5 bases, the J end by 5 bases, with 9 bases between. Germline V gene sequence: CDR1 PRHDT, CDR2 FYEKMQ (reference sequence). This CDR3 is built from 12 residues. Sequencing was performed on memory (CD45RO+) T cells sorted from blood. J is TRBJ1-2 and V is TRBV13; D unclear. The TCR originated in a woman younger than 30 in good health. CDR3 in amino acids: CASSIRGYGYTF. The CDR3 nucleotides are TGTGCCAGCAGCATACGGGGATATGGCTACACCTTC.